These 29 T cell receptor beta chains share one sample of origin, sequenced in a study of T cell responses to AZD1222 COVID-19 vaccine. Some clones are missing from TCRdb's copy, which holds only in-frame ones; the method was immunoSEQ multiplex PCR. There are about 150,000 clones in the sample; about 90% occur only once, and roughly 5% lies in the top ten. Sample: peripheral blood, taken on day 0 of MenACWY control vaccination. The receptor source for this set is an adult in good health.

This rearrangement joins TRBV5-4 to TRBJ2-1; 8 bases line up with TRBD2. Germline trimming cut 2 bases from V and 4 bases from J; bases unmatched to any gene: 11. In germline, CDR1 is SGHNT, CDR2 YYREEE (reference sequence). CDR3 length: 17 residues. The CDR3, as DNA: TGTGCCAGCAGCTTAGGCAGCGGGAGCTCGTATTACAATGAGCAGTTCTTC. It translates to CASSLGSGSSYYNEQFF.

This chain connects TRBV2 to TRBJ1-4; tentatively, D is TRBD1 (5 bases). This CDR3 has 14 amino acids. The germline V gene encodes CDR1 SNHLY and CDR2 FYNNEI. The ends were cut back, 1 base at V and 8 bases at J, with 11 bases in the middle. The CDR3 spells CASSEGWGYEKLFF. For the CDR3, the DNA is TGTGCCAGCAGTGAAGGGTGGGGGTACGAAAAACTGTTTTTT. Full variable domain (outside the CDR3, taken from reference TRBV2 and TRBJ1-4): EPEVTQTPSHQVTQMGQEVILRCVPISNHLYFYWYRQILGQKVEFLVSFYNNEISEKSEIFDDQFSVERPDGSNFTLKIRSTKLEDSAMYFCASSEGWGYEKLFFGSGTQLSVL.

The chain links TRBV3-1 (or the pseudogene TRBV3-2) to TRBJ1-6; 10 nucleotides line up with TRBD1. CDR3 size: 15 residues. The J segment lost 10 bases and the V segment lost 5 bases, leaving 8 bases of the junction unmatched. CDR1 LGHDT and CDR2 YNNKEL come from the germline V gene (reference sequence). The CDR3 sequence is CASSNGQGDRSPLHF. CDR3 DNA: TGTGCCAGCAGCAACGGACAGGGGGATAGATCACCCCTCCACTTT.

The gene calls are TRBV10-3 and TRBJ2-1, with TRBD1 identical over 7 bases. Germline-derived CDR1 and CDR2 are ENHRY and SYGVKD. The CDR3 contains 16 residues. V was clipped by 3 bases and J by 5 bases; unmatched bases: 10. Here the CDR3 reads CAISEGARGRDNEQFF. CDR3 bases: TGTGCCATCAGTGAAGGGGCTAGGGGGCGCGACAATGAGCAGTTCTTC.

This clone was detected once. The V gene is TRBV29-1, the J gene TRBJ1-4; 7 nucleotides line up with TRBD1. From germline, CDR1 is SQVTM and CDR2 ANQGSEA. This CDR3 comprises 13 residues. The V segment lost 3 bases and the J segment 4 bases; nucleotides outside the gene matches: 2. Here the CDR3 reads CSVEQGGNEKLFF. CDR3 nucleotide sequence: TGCAGCGTTGAGCAGGGGGGTAATGAAAAACTGTTTTTT. Full variable domain (outside the CDR3, taken from reference TRBV29-1 and TRBJ1-4): SAVISQKPSRDICQRGTSLTIQCQVDSQVTMMFWYRQQPGQSLTLIATANQGSEATYESGFVIDKFPISRPNLTFSTLTVSNMSPEDSSIYLCSVEQGGNEKLFFGSGTQLSVL.

This chain links TRBV14 with TRBJ1-4; TRBD1 aligns across 7 bases. Germline V lookup: CDR1 SGHDN, CDR2 FVKESK. Trimming cost V 0 bases and J 4 bases; bases outside gene matches: 5. The CDR3 length is 16 residues. This CDR3 is CASSQDLGQYNEKLFF. Here the CDR3 DNA reads TGTGCCAGCAGCCAAGATTTGGGACAGTATAATGAAAAACTGTTTTTT.

V gene TRBV27 combines with J gene TRBJ1-4; D is unresolved. Germline CDR1 MNHEY, CDR2 SMNVEV (reference sequence). V lost 4 bases, J lost 7 bases, and 7 bases lay in between. The CDR3 covers 12 residues. The CDR3: CASSSPREKLFF. The CDR3 DNA reads TGTGCCAGCAGTTCCCCGCGTGAAAAACTGTTTTTT.

The rearrangement uses TRBV28 and TRBJ2-2; D might be TRBD1 or TRBD2, each matching 5 bases. The CDR3 consists of 15 residues. The V gene's germline CDR1 is MDHEN and CDR2 SYDVKM. Between the trimmed V and J ends, which lost 5 bases and 7 bases, there was a span of 17 bases. CDR3: CASSPPGTLHGELFF. CDR3 sequence (DNA): TGTGCCAGCAGTCCCCCCGGGACCTTACACGGGGAGCTGTTTTTT.

This chain uses TRBV28 with TRBJ1-2, with TRBD1 identical over 12 bases. The CDR3 is 16 residues long. Per germline, CDR1 MDHEN and CDR2 SYDVKM. The J segment lost 3 bases and the V segment lost 6 bases, leaving 8 bases of the junction unmatched. The CDR3 DNA reads TGTGCCAGCAGGGGGACAGGGGGCCTCCTTTACTATGGCTACACCTTC. Its protein is CASRGTGGLLYYGYTF.

The CDR3 sequence is CASRGQAGELFF. The CDR3 nucleotides read TGCGCCAGCAGAGGACAGGCCGGGGAGCTGTTTTTT. The chain joins TRBV10-1 to TRBJ2-2; 7 bases map to TRBD1. The J segment lost 6 bases and the V segment lost 6 bases, leaving 1 base of the junction unmatched. CDR3 length equals 12 residues. CDR1 and CDR2 from the germline V gene are WNHNN and SYGVQD (reference sequence).

The chain links TRBV19 to TRBJ2-7, with unresolved D. V lost 1 base and J 2 bases, leaving 6 bases between the germline ends. This CDR3 is 13 amino acids long. Germline V gene lookup returns CDR1 LNHDA and CDR2 SQIVND (reference sequence). CDR3 nucleotide sequence: TGTGCCAGTAGTATAGGTAGTGCCTACGAGCAGTACTTC. The encoded protein is CASSIGSAYEQYF.

The chain couples TRBV5-1 to TRBJ1-5; possibly TRBD1 for D (6 bases). V was trimmed by 0 bases and J by 4 bases, leaving 11 bases between them. CDR3 size: 15 residues. Germline V gives CDR1 SGHRS, CDR2 YFSETQ. CDR3 loop: CASSLVTGSNQPQHF. The CDR3 DNA reads TGCGCCAGCAGCTTGGTTACAGGGTCAAATCAGCCCCAGCATTTT.

This clone was counted once. The gene calls are TRBV5-4 and TRBJ2-3, with D hard to call. The CDR3 has 15 amino acids. Trimming cost V 0 bases and J 1 base, with 9 bases left between them. In germline, CDR1 is SGHNT, CDR2 YYREEE (reference sequence). Here the CDR3 reads CASSLGELGTDTQYF. The CDR3 DNA is TGTGCCAGCAGCTTGGGGGAATTAGGCACAGATACGCAGTATTTT. Looking up the rest from reference TRBV5-4 and TRBJ2-3 gives the full variable domain: ETGVTQSPTHLIKTRGQQVTLRCSSQSGHNTVSWYQQALGQGPQFIFQYYREEENGRGNFPPRFSGLQFPNYSSELNVNALELDDSALYLCASSLGELGTDTQYFGPGTRLTVL.

The chain carries TRBV9 and TRBJ2-3; D is possibly TRBD2 (6 bases). Germline V gene sequence: CDR1 SGDLS, CDR2 YYNGEE. Deletions cut 5 bases from V and 1 base from J, with 11 bases between. CDR3 length equals 14 residues. For the CDR3, the DNA is TGTGCCAGCAGTTTGACTAGTGGCACAGATACGCAGTATTTT. It codes for CASSLTSGTDTQYF. Full variable domain (remainder filled in from reference TRBV9 and TRBJ2-3): DSGVTQTPKHLITATGQRVTLRCSPRSGDLSVYWYQQSLDQGLQFLIQYYNGEERAKGNILERFSAQQFPDLHSELNLSSLELGDSALYFCASSLTSGTDTQYFGPGTRLTVL.

CDR3 nucleotides: TGTGCCAGCAGTCCGCGGGCGAAGATGAACACTGAAGCTTTCTTT. Translating gives CASSPRAKMNTEAFF. The rearrangement joins TRBV28 to TRBJ1-1; unclear D gene. In germline, CDR1 is MDHEN, CDR2 SYDVKM. V lost 5 bases to trimming and J lost 0 bases, with 13 bases between them. The CDR3 totals 15 residues.

The chain links TRBV29-1 to TRBJ2-7, with D possibly TRBD1 on 6 matching bases. The germline gives CDR1 SQVTM, CDR2 ANQGSEA. CDR3 length equals 12 residues. Trimming pared 4 bases from V and 5 bases from J, leaving 12 bases between. CDR3 in amino acids: CSVVRGIHEQYF. Written as DNA, the CDR3 is TGCAGCGTTGTGAGGGGGATCCACGAGCAGTACTTC.

The rearrangement uses TRBV3-1 (or the pseudogene TRBV3-2) and TRBJ2-7, with 8 bases that match TRBD2. CDR3 length: 14 amino acids. CDR1 is LGHDT and CDR2 is YNNKEL in the germline V gene (reference sequence). J was trimmed by 2 bases and V by 1 base; bases with no gene match: 1. Here the CDR3 DNA reads TGTGCCAGCAGCCAAGGGACTAGCACCTACGAGCAGTACGTC. As protein: CASSQGTSTYEQYV.

This clone was counted a few times. The CDR3 nucleotides are TGTGCCAGCAGCTTGGTAGACAGGGGCCTTAACTATGGCTACACCTTC. It specifies CASSLVDRGLNYGYTF. The chain couples TRBV5-8 to TRBJ1-2, with 8 positions matching TRBD1. The CDR3 loop spans 16 amino acids. Germline V gene lookup returns CDR1 SGHTS and CDR2 YDEGEE. Trimming cost V 0 bases and J 1 base; bases outside gene matches: 5. The variable domain in full, with the rest retrieved from reference TRBV5-8 and TRBJ1-2, is EAGVTQSPTHLIKTRGQQATLRCSPISGHTSVYWYQQALGLGLQFLLWYDEGEERNRGNFPPRFSGRQFPNYSSELNVNALELEDSALYLCASSLVDRGLNYGYTFGSGTRLTVV.

The CDR3 here is CASSYAYRGGNSPLHF. In nucleotides, the CDR3 is TGTGCCAGCAGTTACGCCTACCGAGGGGGAAATTCACCCCTCCACTTT. The rearrangement uses TRBV6-5 and TRBJ1-6, with a weak D call TRBD1 (6 bases). From germline, CDR1 is MNHEY and CDR2 SVGAGI. V was cut by 2 bases and J by 7 bases, with 15 bases left in between. The CDR3 length is 16 residues.

This chain links TRBV12-3 or TRBV12-4 with TRBJ2-5, with D possibly TRBD2 on 5 matching bases. V was clipped by 5 bases and J by 5 bases, with 9 bases between them. The length of the CDR3 is 12 residues. The CDR3 DNA reads TGTGCCAGCAGTGGGAGTTCGGAGACCCAGTACTTC. Encoded protein: CASSGSSETQYF.

V gene TRBV4-3 combines with J gene TRBJ2-1, with 14 bases lining up with TRBD2. There are 17 residues in the CDR3. Germline-derived CDR1 and CDR2 are LGHNA and YSLEER. Unmatched junction bases numbered 3, after V lost 0 bases and J lost 5 bases. The CDR3 DNA is TGCGCCAGCAGCCAAGATCCGACTAGCGGGAGGGACAATGAGCAGTTCTTC. It specifies CASSQDPTSGRDNEQFF.

V usage is TRBV29-1 and J usage is TRBJ2-3; TRBD2 aligns across 12 bases. The CDR3 runs to 16 residues. V was pared by 4 bases and J by 4 bases, with 9 bases of the junction left unmatched. From germline, CDR1 is SQVTM and CDR2 ANQGSEA. DNA of the CDR3: TGCAGCGTTGCGGGGGCTAGCGGGAGGGAAGCAGATACGCAGTATTTT. Protein: CSVAGASGREADTQYF.

The genes are TRBV20-1 and TRBJ1-5; TRBD1 matches at 7 bases. Germline loops: CDR1 DFQATT, CDR2 SNEGSKA (reference sequence). With 3 bases clipped from V and 8 bases from J, the junction kept 10 bases outside the gene matches. The CDR3 has 14 amino acids. As DNA, the CDR3 is TGCAGTGCTAGTGGACAGGCCTCTATTAAGCCCCAGCATTTT. Protein product: CSASGQASIKPQHF.

The chain has TRBV5-4 and TRBJ1-2; D remains ambiguous. This CDR3 has 18 amino acids. Germline V lookup: CDR1 SGHNT, CDR2 YYREEE (reference sequence). Trimming shortened V by 0 bases and J by 7 bases, and 25 bases separated the two germline ends. The CDR3 coding sequence is TGTGCCAGCAGCTTGGCCCTTAGCGGACTGACCCCTATTCCTGGCTACACCTTC. This translates into CASSLALSGLTPIPGYTF.

This clone has just a few counts. J is TRBJ1-2 and V is TRBV5-6, with D possibly TRBD1 on 6 matching bases. The CDR3 covers 16 residues. Germline CDR1 and CDR2: SGHDT and YYEEEE. V shed 2 bases and J shed 5 bases, with 19 bases lying between them. CDR3 DNA sequence: TGTGCCAGCAGCTTAAAGGGGCTGGGGGCTGAATATGGCTACACCTTC. It codes for CASSLKGLGAEYGYTF.

V is TRBV30 and J is TRBJ2-5; 10 nucleotides agree with TRBD2. CDR3 length: 15 residues. The V gene's germline CDR1 is GTSNPN and CDR2 SVGIG (reference sequence). The trim removed 4 bases at V and 2 bases at J, leaving 7 bases unmatched. The CDR3 here is CAWNLAGVGQETQYF. Here the CDR3 DNA reads TGTGCCTGGAACCTAGCGGGAGTGGGGCAAGAGACCCAGTACTTC. Full variable domain (missing parts from reference TRBV30 and TRBJ2-5): SQTIHQWPATLVQPVGSPLSLECTVEGTSNPNLYWYRQAAGRGLQLLFYSVGIGQISSEVPQNLSASRPQDRQFILSSKKLLLSDSGFYLCAWNLAGVGQETQYFGPGTRLLVL.

In nucleotides, the CDR3 is TGTGCCAGCTCACGGGGACAGGGGAGAACTGAAGCTTTCTTT. Translation gives CASSRGQGRTEAFF. The gene calls are TRBV18 and TRBJ1-1, with 10 bases that match TRBD1. The germline V gene has CDR1 KGHSH and CDR2 LQKENI. With V trimmed by 4 bases and J by 5 bases, 4 bases remained unmatched. The CDR3 runs 14 residues. Based on the CDR3 plus reference TRBV18 and TRBJ1-1, the full variable domain is NAGVMQNPRHLVRRRGQEARLRCSPMKGHSHVYWYRQLPEEGLKFMVYLQKENIIDESGMPKERFSAEFPKEGPSILRIQQVVRGDSAAYFCASSRGQGRTEAFFGQGTRLTVV.

This clone showed up just a few times. This sequence joins TRBV13 and TRBJ1-3; D remains unclear. V lost 8 bases and J lost 0, with 11 bases in between. The CDR3 has 14 residues. In germline, CDR1 is PRHDT, CDR2 FYEKMQ (reference sequence). The CDR3 nucleotides are TGTGCCAGCGAGACACGTACCTCTGGAAACACCATATATTTT. Its translation is CASETRTSGNTIYF.

V gene TRBV5-1 combines with J gene TRBJ1-2; TRBD1 agrees at 7 bases. The germline V gene encodes CDR1 SGHRS and CDR2 YFSETQ. The ends lost 4 bases at V and 0 bases at J; junction bases unmatched: 12. The CDR3 length is 17 residues. The CDR3 bases are TGCGCCAGCAGCCAAAACCCTGACAGGGCCGCTAACTATGGCTACACCTTC. It specifies CASSQNPDRAANYGYTF.